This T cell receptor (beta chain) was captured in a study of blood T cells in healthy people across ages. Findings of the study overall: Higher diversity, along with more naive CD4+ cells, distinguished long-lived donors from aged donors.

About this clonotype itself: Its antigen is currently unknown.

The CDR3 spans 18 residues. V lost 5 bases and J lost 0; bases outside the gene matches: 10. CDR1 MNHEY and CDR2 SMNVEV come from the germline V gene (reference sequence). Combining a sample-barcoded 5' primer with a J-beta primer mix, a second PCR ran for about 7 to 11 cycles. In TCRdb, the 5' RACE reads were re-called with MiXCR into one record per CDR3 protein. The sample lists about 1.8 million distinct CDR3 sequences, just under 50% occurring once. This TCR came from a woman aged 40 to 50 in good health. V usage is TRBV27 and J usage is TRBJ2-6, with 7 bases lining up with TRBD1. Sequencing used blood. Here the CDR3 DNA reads TGTGCCAGCAGTCTCACAGGGGACGGGCTCTCTGGGGCCAACGTCCTGACTTTC. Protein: CASSLTGDGLSGANVLTF.